This record covers a single T cell receptor beta chain. V shed 4 bases, J shed 3 bases, and the junction held 2 bases outside the gene matches. CDR3 size: 15 residues. CDR1 LNHNV and CDR2 YYDKDF come from the germline V gene (reference sequence). This entry is derived from a study of cytomegalovirus exposure and HLA in healthy donors. Both 60 Vbeta primers and 13 Jbeta primers went into the PCR. Data came from immunoSEQ multiplex PCR; TCRdb stores just in-frame clones and leaves some out. The sample carries some 160,000 clones, more than 75% recorded once. The receptor was isolated from a man aged 30 to 39 in good health and CMV-seropositive. The chain couples TRBV15 to TRBJ2-3; 12 bases agree with TRBD2. Sequencing was performed on PBMCs. DNA of the CDR3: TGTGCCACCAGCATAGGGACTAGCGGGACAGATACGCAGTATTTT. It encodes CATSIGTSGTDTQYF.